Sequencing of this T cell receptor (beta chain) was carried out in a study of blood T cell repertoires in COVID-19 (dated by TCRdb to 2020 to 2022). Some background on the complete study: Collaborator samples came from the United States, Italy and Spain and covered acute and convalescent phases of COVID-19. Subjects who had been exposed to COVID-19, were actively infected with it, or had recovered from it provided the deeply sampled blood TCRbeta repertoires that made up the dataset. The samples were drawn from two sources: the first 160 participants of the ongoing ImmuneRACE study, and 1,254 subjects contributed by 6 global collaborators. Where available, HLA class I and class II types were taken from metadata supplied by the sample provider and were not determined by assay-based typing. The material from the prospective study consisted of cDNA or gDNA derived from T cells, B-cell-depleted T cells, or PBMCs. A freely available public database, intended as a resource for researchers studying the immune response to SARS-CoV-2, is where the repertoires were released. Sample metadata almost always included a de-identified subject ID, COVID-19 status, age in years and sex.

General findings and caveats noted by the study authors: Clinical and demographic metadata were provided uncurated, with the amount varying by source and participant.

As concerns this clone: It lacks a known antigen. Nothing much larger sits one base from this clone, and base qualities are not available.

Inclusive of the bounding cysteine and phenylalanine, the CDR3 is 18 residues long. The CDR3 DNA has 54 bases and is translated from base 1. As encoded in the germline V gene (reference sequence), CDR1 is MNHNY while CDR2 is SVGAGI. V is cut back by 5 bases and J by 7 bases, with 16 bases in the junction unmatched. One collaborating source in Seattle enrolled patients while the patients were actively infected and followed the patients over time throughout the course of disease. Each collaborating institution followed its own protocols to collect whole blood in K2EDTA tubes. For TCRbeta analysis, collaborators shipped samples as frozen whole blood, isolated PBMCs, or DNA extracted from either of those sample types. TCRbeta CDR3 regions were amplified from genomic DNA by means of the immunoSEQ Assay, a bias-controlled multiplex PCR. In the source study's methods: The number of nucleated cells in each sample was estimated by amplification of reference gene primers within the assay. To quantify the absolute abundance of each unique TCRbeta CDR3 rearrangement, sequence reads were collapsed and filtered. Productive Simpson clonality was computed per sample as the square root of Simpson's diversity index over productive rearrangements. The immuneACCESS repertoire file appears here via TCRdb, limited to in-frame rearrangements. These files lack a portion of the clones; in checked studies, under half of the deficit traces to unresolved V genes, and the cause of the others is not known. D and trimming were read from the DNA, whereas the V and J calls and clone size are those reported in that table. The sample has about 160,000 clones on record, 79% of them singletons. Jointly, the top ten make up around 8% of the sample.

This chain is built from TRBV6-6 and TRBJ1-6, with TRBD1 identical over 8 junction bases. The receptor comes from a woman aged 55 to 70 with COVID-19, enrolled during active disease. The specimen was peripheral blood. The DNA reads TGTGCCAGCAGTCCCCGAGGGGGCCAGGGGGCGCGAAATTCACCCCTCCACTTT. Its protein reads: CASSPRGGQGARNSPLHF.